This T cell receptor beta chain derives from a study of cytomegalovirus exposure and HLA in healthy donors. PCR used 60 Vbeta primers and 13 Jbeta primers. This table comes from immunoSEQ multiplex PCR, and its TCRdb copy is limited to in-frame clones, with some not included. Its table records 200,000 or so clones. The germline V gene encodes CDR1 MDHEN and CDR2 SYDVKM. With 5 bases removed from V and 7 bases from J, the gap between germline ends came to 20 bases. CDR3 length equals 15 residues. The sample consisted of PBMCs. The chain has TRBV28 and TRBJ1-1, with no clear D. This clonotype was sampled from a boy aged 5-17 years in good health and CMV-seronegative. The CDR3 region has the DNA TGTGCCAGCAGTCCCACGGGAGAGGCCGGCTATGAAGCTTTCTTT. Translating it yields CASSPTGEAGYEAFF.